This is a list of T cell receptor beta chains from one sample in a study of human T cells and chemical hapten exposure. Using its own MiXCR run on the RACE reads, TCRdb lists one record per CDR3 protein. The data show 250,000 or so distinct CDR3 sequences, with almost 8% seen just once and 1.2% held by the top ten. The sequences come from whole blood, collected in connection with sensitization to the hapten diphenylcyclopropenone (DPC). Every receptor here comes from a man younger than 30 with alopecia areata. Some clones in this sample may be carry-over from other donors' samples. Both conserved end residues are part of each CDR3. Each record gives: V gene, clone size, J gene, D gene, CDR3 DNA, CDR3 protein. A D gene is named only where the DNA matches it firmly. Not all rows give a size; the values are once, few, many and, for expanded clones, a class.

>TRBV9|NA|TRBJ2-5|TRBD2
TGTGCCAGCAGCGTTCTAGCGGGGGGGGAGACCCAGTACTTC
CASSVLAGGETQYF
>TRBV7-2|many|TRBJ1-5|TRBD1
TGTGCCAGCAGCTTAAACTGGGTACAGGGGTATCAGCCCCAGCATTTT
CASSLNWVQGYQPQHF
>TRBV20-1|many|TRBJ2-2|NA
TGCAGTGCACCGAGGGAGTGGGGCACCGGGGAGCTGTTTTTT
CSAPREWGTGELFF
>TRBV6-5|many|TRBJ2-5|TRBD2
TGTGCCAGCAGAGCCAGCGTTGGGGGAGGGATGGAGACCCAGTACTTC
CASRASVGGGMETQYF
>TRBV15|NA|TRBJ2-5|TRBD2
TGTGCCACCAGCAGGGGACTAGCGGGGGGCCAAGAGACCCAGTACTTC
CATSRGLAGGQETQYF
>TRBV7-2|many|TRBJ2-7|NA
TGTGCCAGCAGCTTAGCGGTCTTCTACGAGCAGTACTTC
CASSLAVFYEQYF
>TRBV3-1|few|TRBJ2-7|NA
TGCGCCAGCAGCCAAGCGGGCTACGAGCAGTACTTC
CASSQAGYEQYF
>TRBV10-1|few|TRBJ1-1|NA
TGCGCCAGCAGTGAGTCCCAGGGCCTGGTTAACACTGAAGCTTTCTTT
CASSESQGLVNTEAFF
>TRBV15|many|TRBJ2-3|NA
TGTGCCACCAGCAGATCGACCAGAAATGCGGAGTATTTT
CATSRSTRNAEYF
>TRBV7-2|few|TRBJ2-3|NA
TGTGCCAGCAGCCGAGCAGCCACTAGCACAGATACGCAGTATTTT
CASSRAATSTDTQYF
>TRBV6-1|NA|TRBJ1-1|NA
TGTGCCAGCAGTGAAGCCCGGGGCGGGCGAGCTTTCTTT
CASSEARGGRAFF
>TRBV5-1|many|TRBJ2-7|NA
TGCGCCAGCAGGTTTCAGGGTCACTCCTACGAGCAGTACTTC
CASRFQGHSYEQYF
>TRBV28|few|TRBJ1-2|NA
TGTGCCAGCAGTTTCGCGGATGGCTACACCTTC
CASSFADGYTF
>TRBV29-1|few|TRBJ1-1|NA
TGCAGCGTTGGAAGGGAGAACACTGAAGCTTTCTTT
CSVGRENTEAFF
>TRBV12-3/TRBV12-4|NA|TRBJ1-5|NA
TGTGCCAGCAGTTTAATCGGAGCTTATAGCAATCAGCCCCAGCATTTT
CASSLIGAYSNQPQHF
>TRBV18|NA|TRBJ2-1|NA
TGTGCCAGCTCACCACCGCGGTCTCTAGTCCATGAGCAGTTCTTC
CASSPPRSLVHEQFF
>TRBV20-1|few|TRBJ1-4|NA
TGCAGTGCTAGAGATATGGCTCATCTACGCGAAAAACTGTTTTTT
CSARDMAHLREKLFF
>TRBV6-6|NA|TRBJ1-1|TRBD1
TGTGCCAGCAGTTACTTAATTACAGGGGGCAGGGTCACTGAAGCTTTCTTT
CASSYLITGGRVTEAFF
>TRBV12-3/TRBV12-4|few|TRBJ1-1|NA
TGTGCCAGCAGTCAGGGGATGGGGAACACTGAAGCTTTCTTT
CASSQGMGNTEAFF
>TRBV5-6|NA|TRBJ1-4|TRBD1
TGTGCCAGCAGCGGAGTCAGTACAGGGGGAACTAATGAAAAACTGTTTTTT
CASSGVSTGGTNEKLFF
>TRBV7-3|NA|TRBJ1-2|NA
TGTGCCAGCAGCTTAAGAGATGGGGATGGCTACACCTTC
CASSLRDGDGYTF
>TRBV6-5|NA|TRBJ1-5|TRBD1
TGTGCCAGCAGAGACGGGGTCAGGGGGAGCAATCAGCCCCAGCATTTT
CASRDGVRGSNQPQHF
>TRBV20-1|few|TRBJ2-7|NA
TGCAGTGCTAGAGACTACCAACGCTACGAGCAGTACTTC
CSARDYQRYEQYF
>TRBV7-2|many|TRBJ2-3|NA
TGTGCCAGCAGCCCAAATCTAGGCGGAGATACGCAGTATTTT
CASSPNLGGDTQYF
>TRBV9|NA|TRBJ2-1|NA
TGTGCCAGCAGCGGAAGCCCCAGGAGCGGGGACAACAATGAGCAGTTCTTC
CASSGSPRSGDNNEQFF
>TRBV18|NA|TRBJ2-7|NA
TGTGCCAGCTCACCACTTTCAGGGGTCGACGAGCAGTACTTC
CASSPLSGVDEQYF
>TRBV27|many|TRBJ2-1|TRBD1
TGTGCCAGCAGAGAGACAGGGGACAATGAGCAGTTCTTC
CASRETGDNEQFF
>TRBV10-3|few|TRBJ2-2|NA
TGTGCCATCAGGAGGTCCCAGGACACCGGGGAGCTGTTTTTT
CAIRRSQDTGELFF
>TRBV20-1|many|TRBJ2-1|TRBD2
TGCAGTGCGGAATCTAGCGGGGATTACAATGAGCAGTTCTTC
CSAESSGDYNEQFF
>TRBV5-1|many|TRBJ1-1|NA
TGCGCCAGCATTCAAGACACGGGGAACACTGAAGCTTTCTTT
CASIQDTGNTEAFF
>TRBV29-1|few|TRBJ1-5|NA
TGCAGCGTCGCGCTGGGCAATCAGCCCCAGCATTTT
CSVALGNQPQHF
>TRBV10-3|few|TRBJ1-2|TRBD1
TGTGCCATCCCGCAGGGGACAGGGAATGGCTACACCTTC
CAIPQGTGNGYTF
>TRBV27|NA|TRBJ2-2|NA
TGTGCCAGCAGTGTGACTTGGGGATCCGGGGAGCTGTTTTTT
CASSVTWGSGELFF
>TRBV28|NA|TRBJ1-2|NA
TGTGCCAGCAGGCTTAGACAGGATCGAGCTAACTATGGCTACACCTTC
CASRLRQDRANYGYTF
>TRBV20-1|many|TRBJ1-1|NA
TGCAGTGCTAGAGGCGGGGTCTCCGGGAACACTGAAGCTTTCTTT
CSARGGVSGNTEAFF
>TRBV7-2|few|TRBJ1-5|NA
TGTGCCAGCAGCTTATGGGGGAATAGCAATCAGCCCCAGCATTTT
CASSLWGNSNQPQHF
>TRBV6-5|many|TRBJ2-2|NA
TGTGCCAGCAGTTACTCGAGGGGGAACACCGGGGAGCTGTTTTTT
CASSYSRGNTGELFF
>TRBV7-7|NA|TRBJ2-3|NA
TGTGCCAGCAGCCCCGTTAGGGCGAGTACGCAGTATTTT
CASSPVRASTQYF
>TRBV4-1|NA|TRBJ2-5|TRBD2
TGCGCCAGCAGCCAAGAAGGACTAGCGGGGGGGGTCCAAGAGACCCAGTACTTC
CASSQEGLAGGVQETQYF
>TRBV6-5|NA|TRBJ2-6|NA
TGTGCCAGCAGCCTCGCGGCAGGGGTCGGGGCCAACGTCCTGACTTTC
CASSLAAGVGANVLTF
>TRBV6-5|NA|TRBJ2-2|NA
TGTGCCAGCAGTACTGGAGGAGAGCTGTTTTTT
CASSTGGELFF
>TRBV7-2|NA|TRBJ1-4|NA
TGTGCCAGCAGCTCCCGGACAACAACTAATGAAAAACTGTTTTTT
CASSSRTTTNEKLFF
>TRBV7-9|NA|TRBJ2-2|TRBD2
TGTGCCAGCTCTAGCGGGGCGACCACCGGGGAGCTGTTTTTT
CASSSGATTGELFF
>TRBV18|few|TRBJ1-5|NA
TGTGCCAGCTCACCGGAAAGCTCTCAGCCCCAGCATTTT
CASSPESSQPQHF